This TCR beta chain came from a study of blood T cells in healthy people across ages (dated by TCRdb to about 2015). As for the study more broadly: In model experiments, template switching captured about one uniquely barcoded TCR beta cDNA molecule for every two T cells. Age-related changes in TCR beta repertoire diversity were measured in the study by deep sequencing normalized with unique cDNA molecular identifiers. Four age groups were formed from the donors: young (average about 15 years), middle-aged (approximately 42), aged (under 70) and long-lived (more than 75). Donors of different ages were randomly distributed across sequencing lanes to avoid experimental bias. For two donors (one aged 18 to 29 and one aged 80 or older), the study analyzed two additional independent replicas of 1 million unique cDNA reads from the same blood draw. Overall study results and their limits: A strong correlation was found between observed TCR beta diversity and the percentage of naive T cells measured by flow cytometry. The CMV infection status of donors was not known, potentially confounding age-related changes in expanded clonotypes. Conclusive comparison of naive and antigen-experienced compartments was prevented by the profiling of bulk unsorted PBMCs. Total diversity estimates from one million sequenced T cells were considered lower bounds and underestimates. Observed TCR beta diversity per million T cells fell roughly linearly with age, and a significant reduction was already apparent by age around 40. Compared with the aged group, the long-lived group had more naive CD4+ T cells, fewer expanded clones and increased TCR diversity, a pattern suggesting age selection.

This clonotype was counted a few times. Its recognized antigen is unknown. Nothing much larger sits one base from this clone, and base qualities are not available. Library generation was performed with 5' RACE. These reads were obtained on an Illumina HiSeq 2500. A second PCR of about 6 to 12 cycles was performed with a sample-barcoded 5' primer and a J-beta primer mix. A template-switch 5' adaptor carrying 12 random nucleotides introduced a unique molecular identifier onto each TCR beta cDNA molecule. Each sample yielded at least 3 million CDR3-containing paired-end reads. The Mint cDNA synthesis kit, primed by a TRBC-specific oligonucleotide, was used to synthesize first-strand cDNA from all RNA. Following uracil-DNA glycosylase treatment, all cDNA underwent a first 18-cycle PCR with the universal primers M1SS and BC2_uni_R. The published analysis was carried out like this. Normalization of each sample was performed by random selection of 1 million high-quality reads, each carrying a distinct molecular identifier. Reads sharing molecular identifiers were discarded rather than binned into consensus sequences. MiTCR, run with a Q25 quality threshold and the strictest error-elimination algorithm, handled CDR3 identification, clonotype clustering and error correction. A nonparametric unseen species model with Euler transformation was used to estimate lower-bound total TCR beta diversity. TCRdb cleaned the public reads at Q25 with fastp, built clones with MiXCR and kept in-frame beta chains. Each entry merges the rows of one CDR3 protein and shows their most common DNA and genes. TCRdb's processing, not the authors' own work, is the source of the V and J calls. The table for this sample lists approximately 670,000 distinct CDR3 sequences; roughly 43% of them were counted only once. 30% of the sample comes from the top ten.

Trimming leaves V shorter by 0 bases and J shorter by 4 bases, with the junction holding 3 bases beyond the gene matches. From the cysteine through the phenylalanine, the CDR3 covers 15 amino acids. Kept here is only the CDR3 DNA, which spans 45 bases and is read in frame from base 1. The CDR1 and CDR2 encoded by the germline V gene are SGHTA and FQGNSA. The donors were a few dozen Caucasian individuals from Russia, aged roughly 6 to 100 years, who were systemically healthy. Ten milliliters of peripheral blood were drawn from each donor into EDTA-treated Vacutainer tubes. Ficoll-Paque density-gradient centrifugation was used to isolate PBMCs, with at least 7 million per sample. Total RNA, at least 5 micrograms per sample, was extracted from PBMCs with Trizol reagent. For every donor, flow cytometry on a PBMC aliquot measured the percentage of naive CD45RAhigh/CD27high T cells.

The sample was blood. The sequence was obtained from an elderly man in good health. This chain joins TRBV7-2 to TRBJ2-3, with 8 bases aligning to TRBD2. The DNA sequence is as follows: TGTGCCAGCAGCTTAGCGTCTAGCGGGTCAGATACGCAGTATTTT. This encodes CASSLASSGSDTQYF.